The rows below give T cell receptor beta chains drawn from one sample of a study of blood T cell repertoires in COVID-19. Using immunoSEQ multiplex PCR, the repertoire was profiled, and TCRdb retains in-frame clones only, with some absent. The sample records around 100,000 clones, around 87% being singletons. Sequenced input: peripheral blood. These receptor sequences come from a woman in her 30s with acute or convalescent COVID-19. Both conserved end residues are part of each CDR3. Fields, in order: D gene, J gene, V gene, CDR3 protein, CDR3 DNA. The D gene is left open where the match is weak.

TRBD1	TRBJ1-5	TRBV6-5	CASSYPRQGGNQPQHF	TGTGCCAGCAGTTACCCCAGACAGGGGGGCAATCAGCCCCAGCATTTT
TRBD1	TRBJ2-7	TRBV28	CASSLWTGGGYEQYF	TGTGCCAGCAGTTTATGGACAGGGGGCGGGTACGAGCAGTACTTC
TRBD1	TRBJ2-2	TRBV3-1/TRBV3-2	CASCNQLGQGRIGELFF	TGTGCCAGCTGCAACCAATTGGGACAGGGAAGAATCGGGGAGCTGTTTTTT
TRBD1	TRBJ2-6	TRBV18	CASSLDRAGANVLTF	TGTGCCAGCTCCCTCGACAGGGCTGGGGCCAACGTCCTGACTTTC
TRBD1	TRBJ1-2	TRBV5-1	CASSSGDRGYGYTF	TGCGCCAGCAGCTCTGGGGACAGGGGTTATGGCTACACCTTC
TRBD1	TRBJ1-2	TRBV9	CASGGGAYGYTF	TGTGCCTCAGGGGGCGGCGCCTATGGCTACACCTTC
TRBD1	TRBJ1-2	TRBV11-3	CASGRQGFYGYTF	TGTGCCAGCGGGAGACAGGGGTTTTATGGCTACACCTTC
.	TRBJ1-2	TRBV28	CASSRPRVHYGYTF	TGTGCCAGCAGCCGTCCCAGGGTACACTATGGCTACACCTTC
TRBD1	TRBJ2-1	TRBV29-1	CSVARQGANEQFF	TGCAGCGTTGCCCGACAGGGGGCAAATGAGCAGTTCTTC
.	TRBJ2-3	TRBV7-3	CASSLSSSTDTQYF	TGTGCCAGCAGCTTATCGTCTAGCACAGATACGCAGTATTTT
TRBD1	TRBJ1-4	TRBV5-1	CASSLGTGLGPTNEKLFF	TGCGCCAGCAGCCTCGGGACAGGTCTTGGCCCAACTAATGAAAAACTGTTTTTT
.	TRBJ2-7	TRBV18	CASSPLSGSEQYF	TGTGCCAGCTCACCACTATCAGGTTCCGAGCAGTACTTC
.	TRBJ2-7	TRBV7-6	CASSPARTGEQYF	TGTGCCAGCAGCCCCGCCCGGACGGGAGAGCAGTACTTC
TRBD1	TRBJ2-2	TRBV19	CASRDRGSSGELFF	TGTGCCAGTAGGGACAGGGGGAGTTCCGGGGAGCTGTTTTTT
TRBD2	TRBJ2-3	TRBV2	CASRPGLAPTDTQYF	TGTGCCAGCAGACCCGGACTAGCTCCCACAGATACGCAGTATTTT
.	TRBJ1-1	TRBV25-1	CASRPTGPYTEAFF	TGTGCCAGCAGACCGACAGGTCCGTACACTGAAGCTTTCTTT
.	TRBJ2-7	TRBV29-1	CSVEDSYEQYF	TGCAGCGTTGAGGACAGCTACGAGCAGTACTTC